Only one count was recorded for the clone carrying this T cell receptor (beta chain). Its antigen is not known. From germline, CDR1 is PRHDT and CDR2 FYEKMQ (reference sequence). This CDR3 region has 15 residues. V lost 5 bases, J lost 2 bases, and 3 bases stayed unmatched. The sample belongs to a study of graft-versus-host responses after intestinal transplantation. As for the study in general: Transplantation in recipients was multivisceral, liver-intestinal, or isolated intestinal. Recipients across the board were started on anti-thymocyte globulin induction, then kept on tacrolimus and steroids for two to four years. Overall study results and limits: In recipient marrow, GvH clones were found, and some appeared first in ileum or blood.

TCRdb keeps only in-frame clones here, not all; method: immunoSEQ multiplex PCR. The sample yields some 90,000 clones, 80% to 95% seen once. The specimen comprised unstimulated CD8+ T cells sorted from spleen or lymph node cells, sampled before transplant. This sequence joins TRBV13 and TRBJ2-5; 12 positions agree with TRBD2. The sequence was obtained from a human donor who was the organ donor for an intestinal transplant. The CDR3 DNA is TGTGCCAGCAGCCTCGGGACTAGCGGGCAAGAGACCCAGTACTTC. Translated, it gives CASSLGTSGQETQYF.